Following are 19 T cell receptor beta chains from one sample sequenced in a study of memory CD4+ T cells and cytomegalovirus serostatus. The protocol was immunoSEQ multiplex PCR, while the TCRdb copy is restricted to in-frame clones and leaves out a portion. Here the sample spans tens of thousands of clones, approximately 78% being singletons. Single viable CD3+CD4+CD8-CD45RO+ cells were sorted as the memory CD4+ T cells. Material: memory CD4+ T cells from blood. Receptors were obtained from an adult in good health and CMV-seronegative.

The chain uses TRBV9 and TRBJ2-7; D is perhaps TRBD2 (6 bases). Germline CDR1 reads SGDLS; CDR2 reads YYNGEE. CDR3 length equals 14 residues. V was shortened by 0 bases and J by 6 bases, with 13 bases between the two germline ends. CDR3 residues: CASSVEGGFGEQYF. CDR3 nucleotide sequence: TGTGCCAGCAGCGTAGAAGGAGGGTTCGGCGAGCAGTACTTC.

This clone was seen once. The CDR3 region is CASSFRIFGSSTGELFF. In nucleotides, the CDR3 is TGTGCCAGCAGTTTTAGGATATTCGGCAGCTCCACCGGGGAGCTGTTTTTT. V gene TRBV27 combines with J gene TRBJ2-2; D gene uncertain. From germline, CDR1 is MNHEY and CDR2 SMNVEV (reference sequence). The CDR3 length is 17 residues. Trimming pared 3 bases from V and 4 bases from J, leaving 18 bases between.

The chain couples TRBV2 to TRBJ1-6, with D uncertain. CDR1 SNHLY and CDR2 FYNNEI come from the germline V gene. V lost 1 base to trimming and J lost 4 bases, with 11 bases between them. The CDR3 consists of 16 residues. The CDR3 DNA reads as TGTGCCAGCAGTGAAGAGGGAGGGAAGTATAATTCACCCCTCCACTTT. Its protein product is CASSEEGGKYNSPLHF.

The rearrangement links TRBV13 to TRBJ2-7, with 13 bases fitting TRBD2. Trimming cost V 5 bases and J 2 bases; bases outside gene matches: 6. The CDR3 consists of 16 residues. Germline V gene sequence: CDR1 PRHDT, CDR2 FYEKMQ (reference sequence). The CDR3 DNA reads as TGTGCCAGCAGCCTGGGACTAGCGGGGAGTACCTACGAGCAGTACTTC. It encodes CASSLGLAGSTYEQYF. The full variable domain, rest sourced from reference TRBV13 and TRBJ2-7, is AAGVIQSPRHLIKEKRETATLKCYPIPRHDTVYWYQQGPGQDPQFLISFYEKMQSDKGSIPDRFSAQQFSDYHSELNMSSLELGDSALYFCASSLGLAGSTYEQYFGPGTRLTVT.

The V call is TRBV10-3, the J call TRBJ2-7; D not resolved. Per the germline V gene, CDR1 is ENHRY and CDR2 is SYGVKD. Deletions cut 3 bases from V and 5 bases from J, with 5 bases between. The CDR3 consists of 11 residues. The CDR3, as DNA: TGTGCCATCAGTGATTTAAACGAGCAGTACTTC. Protein: CAISDLNEQYF.

This rearrangement joins TRBV2 to TRBJ2-5; 10 nucleotides match TRBD2. Germline CDR1 and CDR2: SNHLY and FYNNEI. V lost 2 bases and J lost 5; bases outside the gene matches: 8. The CDR3 is 16 residues long. In DNA form, the CDR3 reads TGTGCCAGCAGTGAAAGGCTAGCGGGGGACGAGGAGACCCAGTACTTC. Protein product: CASSERLAGDEETQYF.

This clone has only a few counts. The gene calls are TRBV19 and TRBJ1-1; D remains ambiguous. This CDR3 contains 15 residues. Germline values: CDR1 LNHDA, CDR2 SQIVND (reference sequence). V lost 5 bases to trimming and J lost 4 bases, with 17 bases between them. The CDR3 is CASSASVMASTEAFF. The DNA of the CDR3 is TGTGCCAGTAGTGCCTCAGTAATGGCGTCCACTGAAGCTTTCTTT.

This sequence joins TRBV5-4 and TRBJ2-7, with 11 bases aligning to TRBD1. Germline V gene data show CDR1 as SGHNT and CDR2 as YYREEE (reference sequence). This CDR3 comprises 14 residues. The trim removed 5 bases at V and 2 bases at J, leaving 3 bases unmatched. CDR3 in amino acids: CASRGTGGPYEQYF. CDR3 bases: TGTGCCAGCAGGGGGACAGGGGGTCCCTACGAGCAGTACTTC.

This chain links TRBV5-4 with TRBJ2-5; no clear D. Germline V gene data show CDR1 as SGHNT and CDR2 as YYREEE (reference sequence). CDR3 length: 13 amino acids. V lost 2 bases and J 4 bases, leaving 9 bases between the germline ends. CDR3 nucleotide sequence: TGTGCCAGCAGCTTCAACGGGCGAGAGACCCAGTACTTC. This encodes CASSFNGRETQYF. Full variable domain (rest looked up from reference TRBV5-4 and TRBJ2-5): ETGVTQSPTHLIKTRGQQVTLRCSSQSGHNTVSWYQQALGQGPQFIFQYYREEENGRGNFPPRFSGLQFPNYSSELNVNALELDDSALYLCASSFNGRETQYFGPGTRLLVL.

This clone showed up just once. The V call is TRBV19, the J call TRBJ2-3, with D perhaps TRBD1 or TRBD2 (5 bases each). The CDR3 has 12 residues. Germline assignment: CDR1 LNHDA and CDR2 SQIVND (reference sequence). V was shortened by 5 bases and J by 9 bases, with 12 bases between the two germline ends. CDR3 residues: CASSPIGDTQYF. The CDR3 DNA is TGTGCCAGTAGTCCCATCGGGGACACGCAGTATTTT.

CDR3 sequence (DNA): TGCGCCAGCAGCCAGGGGGGAACAAACTATGGCTACACCTTC. This translates into CASSQGGTNYGYTF. J is TRBJ1-2 and V is TRBV4-3, with D perhaps matching TRBD1 (5 bases). V dropped 3 bases and J dropped 2 bases, with 10 bases sitting between them. The CDR3 contains 14 residues. The germline CDR1 and CDR2 sequences are LGHNA and YSLEER.

The chain combines TRBV5-4 with TRBJ2-1, with D possibly called TRBD1 or TRBD2 (5 bases each). The germline CDR1 and CDR2 sequences are SGHNT and YYREEE (reference sequence). CDR3 size: 12 residues. V was shortened by 4 bases and J by 10 bases, with 12 bases between the two germline ends. The DNA for the CDR3 is TGTGCCAGCAGCCAGGGAGCAGGGGAGCAGTTCTTC. Amino acid sequence: CASSQGAGEQFF.

The V gene is TRBV25-1, the J gene TRBJ2-5, with a possible D match to TRBD1 (6 bases). CDR1 is MGHDK, CDR2 SYGVNS, per germline. V was shortened by 4 bases and J by 1 base, with 13 bases between the two germline ends. There are 15 residues in the CDR3. In DNA form, the CDR3 reads TGTGCCAGCAGTGGGCACCCAGGGGCCCAAGAGACCCAGTACTTC. Translated, it gives CASSGHPGAQETQYF. The full variable domain, completed using reference TRBV25-1 and TRBJ2-5, is EADIYQTPRYLVIGTGKKITLECSQTMGHDKMYWYQQDPGMELHLIHYSYGVNSTEKGDLSSESTVSRIRTEHFPLTLESARPSHTSQYLCASSGHPGAQETQYFGPGTRLLVL.

The V gene is TRBV7-6, the J gene TRBJ1-1; D is uncertain. Between the trimmed V and J ends, which lost 5 bases and 2 bases, there was a span of 12 bases. CDR3 length: 14 amino acids. The V gene's germline CDR1 is SGHVS and CDR2 FNYEAQ. CDR3 DNA sequence: TGTGCCAGCAGCAAAAACGGGGAAAACACTGAAGCTTTCTTT. Its protein is CASSKNGENTEAFF. Full variable domain (missing parts from reference TRBV7-6 and TRBJ1-1): GAGVSQSPRYKVTKRGQDVALRCDPISGHVSLYWYRQALGQGPEFLTYFNYEAQQDKSGLPNDRFSAERPEGSISTLTIQRTEQRDSAMYRCASSKNGENTEAFFGQGTRLTVV.

This chain links TRBV19 with TRBJ1-5; D remains ambiguous. CDR3 size: 17 residues. Germline V gene lookup returns CDR1 LNHDA and CDR2 SQIVND (reference sequence). V shed 1 base and J shed 0 bases, with 13 bases lying between them. In DNA form, the CDR3 reads TGTGCCAGTAGTATAGTAGTCAGCAGTTATAGCAATCAGCCCCAGCATTTT. As protein: CASSIVVSSYSNQPQHF.

The gene calls are TRBV6-5 and TRBJ1-1; TRBD1 might be the D (6 bases). Germline V gene sequence: CDR1 MNHEY, CDR2 SVGAGI. The length of the CDR3 is 15 residues. The V end lost 6 bases, the J end lost 6 bases, and 20 bases lay between the germline ends. The CDR3 nucleotides read TGTGCCAGCAGCCGAAAAGGGGGGTATTTCTCTGAAGCTTTCTTT. It is translated as CASSRKGGYFSEAFF.

This clone was picked up a small number of times. V gene TRBV28 combines with J gene TRBJ1-5, with TRBD1 matching 8 bases. The CDR3 contains 15 residues. The V and J ends lost 5 bases and 5 bases, in that order; junction bases with no gene match: 8. CDR1 is MDHEN, CDR2 SYDVKM, per germline. The CDR3 here is CASSPRTGHYQPQHF. CDR3 nucleotides: TGTGCCAGCAGTCCCCGGACAGGGCACTATCAGCCCCAGCATTTT.

The chain combines TRBV7-2 with TRBJ2-5, with D perhaps matching TRBD1 (6 bases). CDR3 length: 15 amino acids. Germline-derived CDR1 and CDR2 are SGHTA and FQGNSA. Trimming cost V 1 base and J 2 bases, with 11 bases left between them. CDR3 nucleotides: TGTGCCAGCAGCTTAGAATCTAGGGGGCAAGAGACCCAGTACTTC. This sequence encodes CASSLESRGQETQYF.

The chain couples TRBV2 to TRBJ2-7, with a tentative D call TRBD2 (5 bases). The ends were cut back, 7 bases at V and 0 bases at J, with 19 bases in the middle. There are 16 residues in the CDR3. Germline V gene data show CDR1 as SNHLY and CDR2 as FYNNEI. The CDR3 DNA sequence: TGTGCCAGCAAGAGGGTAGGTGGCACCAGCTCCTACGAGCAGTACTTC. It encodes CASKRVGGTSSYEQYF.